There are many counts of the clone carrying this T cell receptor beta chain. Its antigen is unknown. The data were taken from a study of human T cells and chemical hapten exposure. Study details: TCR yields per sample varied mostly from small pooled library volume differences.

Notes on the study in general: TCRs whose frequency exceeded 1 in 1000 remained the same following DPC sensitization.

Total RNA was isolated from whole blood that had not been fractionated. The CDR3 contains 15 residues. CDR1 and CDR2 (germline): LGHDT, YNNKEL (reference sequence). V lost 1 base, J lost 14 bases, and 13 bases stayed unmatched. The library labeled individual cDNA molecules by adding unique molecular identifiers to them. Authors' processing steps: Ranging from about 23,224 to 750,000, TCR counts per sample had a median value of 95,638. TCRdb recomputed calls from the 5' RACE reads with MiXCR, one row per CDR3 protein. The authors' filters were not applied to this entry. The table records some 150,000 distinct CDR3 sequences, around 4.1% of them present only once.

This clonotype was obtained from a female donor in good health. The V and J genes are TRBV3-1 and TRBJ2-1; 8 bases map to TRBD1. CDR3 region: CASSQAPGQDHLEFF. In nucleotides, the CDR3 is TGTGCCAGCAGCCAAGCCCCGGGACAGGACCACTTAGAGTTCTTC.